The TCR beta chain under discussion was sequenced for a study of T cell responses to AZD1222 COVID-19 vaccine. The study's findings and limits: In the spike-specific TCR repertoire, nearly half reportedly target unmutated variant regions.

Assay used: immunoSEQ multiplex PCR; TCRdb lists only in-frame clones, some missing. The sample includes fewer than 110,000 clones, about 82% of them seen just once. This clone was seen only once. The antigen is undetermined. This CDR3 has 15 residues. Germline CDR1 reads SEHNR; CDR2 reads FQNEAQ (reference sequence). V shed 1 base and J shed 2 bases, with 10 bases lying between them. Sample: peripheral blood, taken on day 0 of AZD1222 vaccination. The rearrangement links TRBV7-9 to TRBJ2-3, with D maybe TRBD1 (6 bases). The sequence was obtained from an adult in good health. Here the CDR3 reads CASSLGAGDTDTQYF. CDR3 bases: TGTGCCAGCAGCTTAGGAGCAGGGGACACAGATACGCAGTATTTT.